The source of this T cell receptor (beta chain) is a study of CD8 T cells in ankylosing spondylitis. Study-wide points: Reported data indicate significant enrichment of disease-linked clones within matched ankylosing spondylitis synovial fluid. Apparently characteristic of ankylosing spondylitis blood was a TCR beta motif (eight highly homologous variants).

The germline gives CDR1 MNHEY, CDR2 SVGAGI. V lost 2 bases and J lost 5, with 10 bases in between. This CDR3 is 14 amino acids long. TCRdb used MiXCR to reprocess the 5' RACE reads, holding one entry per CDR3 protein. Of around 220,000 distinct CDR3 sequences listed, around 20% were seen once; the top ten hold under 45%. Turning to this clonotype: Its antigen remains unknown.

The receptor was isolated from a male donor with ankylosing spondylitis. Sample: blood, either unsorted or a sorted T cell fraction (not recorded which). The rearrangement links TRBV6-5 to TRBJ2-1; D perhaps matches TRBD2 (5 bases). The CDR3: CASSYGGGDNEQFF. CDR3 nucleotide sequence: TGTGCCAGCAGTTACGGTGGAGGAGACAATGAGCAGTTCTTC.